The 6 T cell receptor beta chains below all came from one sample that was sequenced in a study of cytomegalovirus exposure and HLA in healthy donors. The PCR employed 60 Vbeta primers together with 13 Jbeta primers. The assay was immunoSEQ multiplex PCR, and TCRdb's table has in-frame clones only and misses some. The sample includes 100,000 to 150,000 clones, 70% to 85% of them seen just once. The sample was PBMCs. The receptors stem from a man aged 18 to 30 in good health and CMV-seronegative.

V gene TRBV6-6 combines with J gene TRBJ2-2; 7 bases fit TRBD2. The CDR3 length is 15 residues. Losses at the gene ends were 6 bases for V and 5 bases for J; bases not matched to a gene: 9. CDR1 and CDR2 from the germline V gene are MNHNY and SVGAGI (reference sequence). This CDR3 is CASRAGGRRTGELFF. The CDR3 DNA reads as TGTGCCAGCAGGGCGGGCGGGAGAAGGACCGGGGAGCTGTTTTTT.

V is TRBV11-2 and J is TRBJ2-5; 8 nucleotides match TRBD2. This CDR3 has 13 amino acids. Germline CDR1 reads SGHAT; CDR2 reads FQNNGV. The junction had 4 bases not matched to a gene; V was cut back by 5 bases and J by 5 bases. The CDR3 DNA is TGTGCCAGCAGCCCGGGGGGGCTGGAGACCCAGTACTTC. Translated: CASSPGGLETQYF.

CDR3 sequence reads: CASSLMTGATNEKLFF. The CDR3 DNA follows: TGCGCCAGCAGCTTGATGACAGGTGCAACTAATGAAAAACTGTTTTTT. The rearrangement links TRBV5-1 to TRBJ1-4, with D possibly matching TRBD1 (6 bases). Looked up from germline, CDR1 is SGHRS and CDR2 is YFSETQ. V was shortened by 1 base and J by 0 bases, with 10 bases between the two germline ends. This CDR3 comprises 16 residues.

In the case of this clone: A read error may produce the germline difference seen at one junction end. The chain links TRBV7-9 to TRBJ1-1, with D tentatively TRBD1 (5 bases). Germline CDR1 is SEHNR and CDR2 is FQNEAQ (reference sequence). The CDR3 extends over 17 amino acids. CDR3 amino acids: CSSSEWAAGDGGAEAFF. Here the CDR3 DNA reads TGTTCCAGCAGTGAGTGGGCCGCCGGTGACGGAGGGGCTGAAGCTTTCTTT.

This chain joins TRBV5-4 and TRBJ1-1; 7 nucleotides agree with TRBD1. Germline V gene data show CDR1 as SGHNT and CDR2 as YYREEE (reference sequence). This CDR3 spans 19 amino acids. Losses at the gene ends were 5 bases for V and 2 bases for J; bases not matched to a gene: 21. CDR3 nucleotides: TGTGCCAGCAGATTGAGACAGGGAACCTTCCCCGCAGATAACACTGAAGCTTTCTTT. This encodes CASRLRQGTFPADNTEAFF.

The genes are TRBV10-2 and TRBJ2-2; 9 nucleotides match TRBD2. The length of the CDR3 is 15 residues. V dropped 6 bases and J dropped 4; count of bases not matched to a gene: 6. Germline V lookup: CDR1 WSHSY, CDR2 SAAADI. CDR3 sequence: CASRGLAGTTGELFF. The CDR3 DNA is TGCGCCAGCAGAGGTCTAGCGGGGACCACCGGGGAGCTGTTTTTT.